The clone carrying this T cell receptor beta chain was observed at least ten times. Its matching antigen is unknown. The record originates from a study of CD8 T cells in ankylosing spondylitis. General observations from the study: Seemingly distinctive of ankylosing spondylitis blood was a TCR beta motif formed by eight highly homologous variants.

Each CDR3 protein is one row after TCRdb ran MiXCR on the 5' RACE reads. The sample has approximately 35,000 distinct CDR3 sequences, 11% seen once; the top ten hold 20% to 25%. The CDR3 is 20 residues long. After removal of 4 bases from V and 1 base from J, the junction contained 13 bases not matched to a gene. Germline values: CDR1 SEHNR, CDR2 FQNEAQ (reference sequence). Sample: synovial fluid, either unsorted or a sorted T cell fraction (not recorded which). This chain connects TRBV7-9 to TRBJ2-3; 14 bases map to TRBD2. The TCR was taken from a male donor with ankylosing spondylitis. This CDR3 is CASSSRPGLAGEFGTDTQYF. The CDR3 DNA sequence: TGTGCCAGCAGCTCACGCCCGGGACTAGCGGGAGAATTTGGCACAGATACGCAGTATTTT. Supplemented by reference TRBV7-9 and TRBJ2-3, the full variable domain reads DTGVSQNPRHKITKRGQNVTFRCDPISEHNRLYWYRQTLGQGPEFLTYFQNEAQLEKSRLLSDRFSAERPKGSFSTLEIQRTEQGDSAMYLCASSSRPGLAGEFGTDTQYFGPGTRLTVL.